This T cell receptor beta chain appears in the sequencing data of a study of response to subunit inactivated influenza vaccine. As to this clonotype: Its antigen is as yet unknown.

The study's findings and limits: A suggestion made by the authors is that each seasonal influenza vaccination recruits few new T cells.

The V gene's germline CDR1 is ENHRY and CDR2 SYGVKD. CDR3 length: 15 amino acids. The V segment lost 7 bases and the J segment 4 bases; nucleotides outside the gene matches: 3. TCRdb reprocessed the RT-PCR reads via MiXCR and lists one record per CDR3 protein. The sample shows around 650,000 distinct CDR3 sequences, about a sixth of them seen only once. V is TRBV10-3 and J is TRBJ2-2; 13 nucleotides align to TRBD2. The sequence derives from a man aged 45-65 years who received an inactivated influenza vaccine. The sequencing here drew on PBMCs from blood, taken less than 13 days after vaccination. Here the CDR3 reads CAITGLAGVTGELFF. The CDR3 DNA reads as TGTGCCATCACTGGACTAGCGGGGGTCACCGGGGAGCTGTTTTTT.